Below, one TCR beta chain is given with its context. At collection, donors were nominally healthy, but unrecorded immune exposures were probable. With 60 Vbeta and 13 Jbeta primers, the PCR was carried out. Libraries were prepared by immunoSEQ multiplex PCR; TCRdb keeps only in-frame clonotypes and omits some of them. The sample records 150,000 to 200,000 clones, 72% being singletons. These data originate in a study of cytomegalovirus exposure and HLA in healthy donors. Trimming left V 3 bases short and J 4 bases short, with 14 bases between. Germline CDR1 GTSNPN, CDR2 SVGIG (reference sequence). This CDR3 has 14 amino acids.

The chain is built from TRBV30 and TRBJ2-3; tentative D call: TRBD2 (6 bases). The sample was PBMCs. This sequence originates from a human donor in good health. CDR3 sequence: CAWSRDSPADTQYF. Here the CDR3 DNA reads TGTGCCTGGAGCCGGGACTCTCCCGCAGATACGCAGTATTTT.